This TCR beta chain derives from a study of human T cells and chemical hapten exposure. Sample time point: pre-sensitization, week 0. Treatment given: therapeutic diphenylcyclopropenone sensitization with weekly scalp DPC. Germline CDR1 and CDR2: GTSNPN and SVGIG (reference sequence). Trimming cost V 0 bases and J 4 bases, with 16 bases left between them. This CDR3 contains 16 residues. One entry per CDR3 protein results from TCRdb running MiXCR on the RACE reads. The sample records some 360,000 distinct CDR3 sequences, 5.1% being singletons. This chain connects TRBV30 to TRBJ2-1; a possible D gene is TRBD1 (5 bases). This TCR came from a woman aged 45-65 years with alopecia areata. Some clones in this sample may be carry-over from other donors' samples. Sequencing was performed on whole blood, taken in connection with sensitization to the hapten diphenylcyclopropenone (DPC). The CDR3 loop reads CAWSVPPGYRYNEQFF. The CDR3 coding sequence is TGTGCCTGGAGTGTACCCCCAGGGTACCGTTACAATGAGCAGTTCTTC.